This T cell receptor beta chain was profiled in a study of T cell responses to AZD1222 COVID-19 vaccine. Data came from immunoSEQ multiplex PCR; TCRdb stores just in-frame clones and leaves some out. Of 40,000 to 60,000 clones listed, approximately 80% are singletons. The CDR3 runs 14 residues. Germline V lookup: CDR1 SGHDT, CDR2 YYEEEE. With V trimmed by 5 bases and J by 4 bases, 8 bases remained unmatched. The chain links TRBV5-6 to TRBJ2-7; 8 nucleotides match TRBD2. The source is an adult in good health. The starting material was peripheral blood, obtained on day 0 of MenACWY control vaccination. The CDR3 nucleotides read TGTGCCAGCAGAGAGAGCGGGAGAAGATACGAGCAGTACTTC. Amino acids: CASRESGRRYEQYF.